One and the same sample provided the 13 T cell receptor beta chains below, sequenced in a study of regulatory T cells in long-lasting Graves disease. Regarding time point: persistent/refractory GD, antithyroid drugs over 5 years with positive TRAb. From RNA extracted from PBMCs, the TCR library was made. CDR3-region Arm-PCR and iRepertoire HTBI primers produced the TCR beta libraries. TCRdb recomputed calls from the multiplex PCR reads with MiXCR, one row per CDR3 protein. The sample yields around 460,000 distinct CDR3 sequences, about 20% seen once. The source was peripheral blood mononuclear cells (PBMCs), collected when the disease was refractory, from a patient treated with antithyroid drugs. All receptors derive from a female donor with Graves disease.

The CDR3 region is CATSRDGTSGRRVIQYF. The CDR3 DNA sequence: TGTGCCACCAGCAGAGATGGGACTAGCGGGAGGAGGGTCATTCAGTACTTC. V usage is TRBV15 and J usage is TRBJ2-4; 15 bases fit TRBD2. V trimming: 0 bases; J trimming: 9 bases; junction bases outside the gene matches: 6. CDR1 LNHNV and CDR2 YYDKDF come from the germline V gene (reference sequence). The CDR3 is 17 amino acids.

This clonotype was recorded only once. The J gene is TRBJ2-3, the V gene TRBV7-2; D could derive from TRBD1 or TRBD2 (5 bases each). The germline V gene encodes CDR1 SGHTA and CDR2 FQGNSA. This CDR3 has 15 amino acids. Trimming left V 4 bases short and J 3 bases short, with 14 bases between. The CDR3 loop is CASSSRASGTDTQYF. In DNA, the CDR3 is TGTGCCAGCAGCTCCAGGGCCTCGGGGACAGATACGCAGTATTTT.

This clonotype has a count of ten or more. This chain uses TRBV29-1 with TRBJ1-2; the D gene is possibly TRBD1 (5 bases). V shed 5 bases and J shed 8 bases, with 12 bases lying between them. CDR3 length: 11 amino acids. CDR1 is SQVTM, CDR2 ANQGSEA, per germline. The CDR3 loop is CSVYGGSGYTF. In nucleotides, the CDR3 is TGCAGCGTTTACGGGGGTTCGGGCTACACCTTC.

This chain joins TRBV4-2 and TRBJ1-4; maybe TRBD1 (5 bases). V dropped 2 bases and J dropped 14 bases, with 18 bases sitting between them. CDR3 length: 14 residues. Germline assignment: CDR1 LGHNA and CDR2 YNFKEQ. The CDR3 spells CASSQTPGFQALFF. In nucleotides, the CDR3 is TGTGCCAGCAGCCAAACCCCAGGGTTCCAGGCGCTGTTTTTT.

This clonotype was seen only a few times. The chain has TRBV11-2 and TRBJ2-7, with 7 bases lining up with TRBD2. Looked up from germline, CDR1 is SGHAT and CDR2 is FQNNGV. The ends lost 0 bases at V and 0 bases at J; junction bases unmatched: 5. This CDR3 is 16 amino acids long. The DNA for the CDR3 is TGTGCCAGCAGCTTAGATTTCGGGGGGAGCTCCTACGAGCAGTACTTC. Its translation is CASSLDFGGSSYEQYF. Together with reference TRBV11-2 and TRBJ2-7, the CDR3 gives the full variable domain: EAGVAQSPRYKIIEKRQSVAFWCNPISGHATLYWYQQILGQGPKLLIQFQNNGVVDDSQLPKDRFSAERLKGVDSTLKIQPAKLEDSAVYLCASSLDFGGSSYEQYFGPGTRLTVT.

The J gene is TRBJ2-1, the V gene TRBV12-3 or TRBV12-4, with 7 nucleotides matching TRBD2. The CDR3 is made up of 14 amino acids. The junction had 7 bases not matched to a gene; V was cut back by 8 bases and J by 3 bases. This CDR3 reads CASSAGVLYNEQFF. CDR3 nucleotide sequence: TGTGCCAGCTCGGCGGGGGTACTCTACAATGAGCAGTTCTTC.

The chain combines TRBV6-1 with TRBJ2-1; the match to TRBD2 covers 10 bases. This CDR3 region has 16 residues. The J segment lost 2 bases and the V segment lost 5 bases, leaving 6 bases of the junction unmatched. Looked up from germline, CDR1 is MNHNS and CDR2 is SASEGT. DNA for the CDR3: TGTGCCAGCAGTCCTTGGGGGACTAGCGCCTACAATGAGCAGTTCTTC. Its protein is CASSPWGTSAYNEQFF.

This clonotype has a count of ten or more. The chain links TRBV6-1 to TRBJ2-7, with D uncertain. V lost 1 base, J lost 1 base, and 11 bases lay in between. This CDR3 region has 15 residues. Germline V lookup: CDR1 MNHNS, CDR2 SASEGT. The CDR3 is CASSEDHRLSYEQYF. In DNA, the CDR3 is TGTGCCAGCAGTGAAGATCACAGATTATCCTACGAGCAGTACTTC.

This clonotype occurred many times. The V gene is TRBV20-1, the J gene TRBJ2-5; 8 nucleotides match TRBD1. The CDR3 runs 14 residues. J gave up 5 bases and V 6 bases, and 11 bases lay outside the gene matches. CDR1 DFQATT and CDR2 SNEGSKA come from the germline V gene (reference sequence). CDR3 sequence (DNA): TGCAGTGCGGCTGCCAGGGGGCGCCGGGAGACCCAGTACTTC. Translated, it gives CSAAARGRRETQYF.

Only a few counts were recorded for this clonotype. The chain uses TRBV19 and TRBJ1-1; possible D gene TRBD1, 5 bases. The CDR3 is 15 amino acids. Trimming left V 2 bases short and J 1 base short, with 11 bases between. The V gene's germline CDR1 is LNHDA and CDR2 SQIVND (reference sequence). The CDR3 protein is CASSIWGEKNTEAFF. CDR3 bases: TGTGCCAGTAGTATATGGGGGGAGAAGAACACTGAAGCTTTCTTT. Full variable domain (remainder filled in from reference TRBV19 and TRBJ1-1): DGGITQSPKYLFRKEGQNVTLSCEQNLNHDAMYWYRQDPGQGLRLIYYSQIVNDFQKGDIAEGYSVSREKKESFPLTVTSAQKNPTAFYLCASSIWGEKNTEAFFGQGTRLTVV.

There are a few counts of this clonotype. The chain joins TRBV11-2 to TRBJ2-7, with 8 bases aligning to TRBD1. The V segment lost 3 bases and the J segment 5 bases; nucleotides outside the gene matches: 3. CDR3 size: 13 residues. Germline V CDR1 and CDR2: SGHAT, FQNNGV. The DNA of the CDR3 is TGTGCCAGCAGCTTTCCAGGGGGCCACGAGCAGTACTTC. This encodes CASSFPGGHEQYF.

The V and J genes are TRBV5-5 and TRBJ1-3; D is possibly TRBD1 (6 bases). Germline V lookup: CDR1 SGHKS, CDR2 YYEKEE (reference sequence). The CDR3 extends over 13 amino acids. V was clipped by 2 bases and J by 4 bases, with 7 bases between them. CDR3 sequence reads: CASSFRGGNTIYF. The DNA of the CDR3 is TGTGCCAGCAGCTTCAGGGGAGGAAACACCATATATTTT.

This chain joins TRBV18 and TRBJ2-5; tentatively, D is TRBD1 (6 bases). This CDR3 spans 15 amino acids. The V end lost 3 bases, the J end lost 5 bases, and 16 bases lay between the germline ends. Germline V gene lookup returns CDR1 KGHSH and CDR2 LQKENI. CDR3 sequence (DNA): TGTGCCAGCTCACCTACGGGACAAGGGGTGGAGACCCAGTACTTC. Protein sequence: CASSPTGQGVETQYF. Full variable domain (missing parts from reference TRBV18 and TRBJ2-5): NAGVMQNPRHLVRRRGQEARLRCSPMKGHSHVYWYRQLPEEGLKFMVYLQKENIIDESGMPKERFSAEFPKEGPSILRIQQVVRGDSAAYFCASSPTGQGVETQYFGPGTRLLVL.